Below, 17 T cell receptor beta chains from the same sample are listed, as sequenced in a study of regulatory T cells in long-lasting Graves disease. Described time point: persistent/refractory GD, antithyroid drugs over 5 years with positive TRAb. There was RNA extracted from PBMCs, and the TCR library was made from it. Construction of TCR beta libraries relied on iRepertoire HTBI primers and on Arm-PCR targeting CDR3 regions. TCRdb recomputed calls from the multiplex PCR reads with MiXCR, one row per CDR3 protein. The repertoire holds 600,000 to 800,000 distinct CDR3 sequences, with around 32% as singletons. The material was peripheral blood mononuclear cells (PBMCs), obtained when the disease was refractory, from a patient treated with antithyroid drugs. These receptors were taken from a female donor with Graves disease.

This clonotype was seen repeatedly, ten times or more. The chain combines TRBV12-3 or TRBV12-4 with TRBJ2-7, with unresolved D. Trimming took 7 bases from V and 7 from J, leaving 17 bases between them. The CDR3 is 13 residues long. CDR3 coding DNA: TGTGCCAGCACCCCCCCGATGGCCTGGGAGCAGTACTTC. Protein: CASTPPMAWEQYF.

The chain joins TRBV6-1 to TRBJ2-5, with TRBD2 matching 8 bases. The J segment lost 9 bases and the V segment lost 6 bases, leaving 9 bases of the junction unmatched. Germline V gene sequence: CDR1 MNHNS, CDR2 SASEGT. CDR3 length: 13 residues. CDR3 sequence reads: CASRTSGSEAQYF. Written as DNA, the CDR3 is TGTGCCAGCAGAACTAGCGGCTCGGAGGCCCAGTACTTC.

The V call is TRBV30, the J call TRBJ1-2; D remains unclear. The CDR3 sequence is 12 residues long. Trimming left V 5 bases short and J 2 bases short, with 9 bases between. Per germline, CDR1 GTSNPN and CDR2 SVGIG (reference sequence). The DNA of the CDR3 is TGTGCCTGGGCAAATAGCAACTATGGCTACACCTTC. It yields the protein CAWANSNYGYTF.

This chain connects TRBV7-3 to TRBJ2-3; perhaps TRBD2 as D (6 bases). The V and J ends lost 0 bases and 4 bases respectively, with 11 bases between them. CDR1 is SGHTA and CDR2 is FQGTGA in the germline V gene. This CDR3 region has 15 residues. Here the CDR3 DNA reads TGTGCCAGCAGCTTAACGGTTTGGGGGGCAGATACGCAGTATTTT. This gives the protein CASSLTVWGADTQYF.

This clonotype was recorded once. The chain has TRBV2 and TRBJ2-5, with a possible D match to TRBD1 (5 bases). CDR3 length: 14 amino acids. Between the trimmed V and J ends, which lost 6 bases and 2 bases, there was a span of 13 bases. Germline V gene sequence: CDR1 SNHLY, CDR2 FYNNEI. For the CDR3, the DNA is TGTGCCAGCAGCAACCGAGCAGGGCAAGAGACCCAGTACTTC. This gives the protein CASSNRAGQETQYF.

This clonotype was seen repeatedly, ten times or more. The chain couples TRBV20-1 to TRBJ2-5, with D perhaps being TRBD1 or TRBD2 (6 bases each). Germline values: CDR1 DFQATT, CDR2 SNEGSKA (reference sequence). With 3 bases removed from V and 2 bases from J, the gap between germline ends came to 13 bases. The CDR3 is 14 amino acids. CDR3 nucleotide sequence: TGCAGTGCTAGTCCTAGGGGGAGGCAAGAGACCCAGTACTTC. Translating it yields CSASPRGRQETQYF.

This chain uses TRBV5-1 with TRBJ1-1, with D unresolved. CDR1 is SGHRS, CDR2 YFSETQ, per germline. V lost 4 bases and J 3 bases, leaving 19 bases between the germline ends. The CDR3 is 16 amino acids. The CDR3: CASSPWRGGMDTEAFF. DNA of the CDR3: TGCGCCAGCAGCCCATGGCGGGGTGGTATGGACACTGAAGCTTTCTTT.

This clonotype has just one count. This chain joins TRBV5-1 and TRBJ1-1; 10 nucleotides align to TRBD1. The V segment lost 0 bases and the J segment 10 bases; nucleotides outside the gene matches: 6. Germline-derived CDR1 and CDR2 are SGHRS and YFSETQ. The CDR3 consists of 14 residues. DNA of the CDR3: TGCGCCAGCAGCTTGGGGGACAGGGGTTTGTTAGCTTTCTTT. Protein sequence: CASSLGDRGLLAFF.

The CDR3 coding sequence is TGTGCCAGCGGGCCCGGGGGCTTAGGGGGTGAAAAACTGTTTTTT. This sequence encodes CASGPGGLGGEKLFF. The chain is built from TRBV12-3 or TRBV12-4 and TRBJ1-4; a weak D match, TRBD1 (6 bases). The CDR3 extends over 15 amino acids. V lost 8 bases and J 7 bases, leaving 20 bases between the germline ends.

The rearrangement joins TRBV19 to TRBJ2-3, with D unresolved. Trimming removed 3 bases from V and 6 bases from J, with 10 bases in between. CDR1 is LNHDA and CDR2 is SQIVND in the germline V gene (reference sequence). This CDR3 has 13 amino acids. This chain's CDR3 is CASSIGSPDTQYF. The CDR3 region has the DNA TGTGCCAGTAGTATCGGTAGCCCCGATACGCAGTATTTT.

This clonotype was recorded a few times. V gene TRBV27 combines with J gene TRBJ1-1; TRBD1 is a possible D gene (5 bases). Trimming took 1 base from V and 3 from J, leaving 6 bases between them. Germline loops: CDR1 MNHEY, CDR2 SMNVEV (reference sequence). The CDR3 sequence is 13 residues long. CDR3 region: CASSLWGYTEAFF. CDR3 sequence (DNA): TGTGCCAGCAGTTTATGGGGGTACACTGAAGCTTTCTTT.

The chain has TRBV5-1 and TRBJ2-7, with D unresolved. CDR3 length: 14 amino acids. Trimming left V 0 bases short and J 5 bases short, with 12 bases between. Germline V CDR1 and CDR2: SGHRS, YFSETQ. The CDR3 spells CASSLEGSGDEQYF. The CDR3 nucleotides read TGCGCCAGCAGCTTGGAGGGAAGTGGCGACGAGCAGTACTTC.

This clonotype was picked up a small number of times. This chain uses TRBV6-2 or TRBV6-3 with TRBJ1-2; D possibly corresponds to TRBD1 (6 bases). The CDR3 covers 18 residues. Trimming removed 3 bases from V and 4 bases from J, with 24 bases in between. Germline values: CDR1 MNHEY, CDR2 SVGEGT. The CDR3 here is CASSYRNPNREQSYGYTF. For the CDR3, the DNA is TGTGCCAGCAGTTATAGGAACCCGAACAGGGAGCAGTCCTATGGCTACACCTTC.

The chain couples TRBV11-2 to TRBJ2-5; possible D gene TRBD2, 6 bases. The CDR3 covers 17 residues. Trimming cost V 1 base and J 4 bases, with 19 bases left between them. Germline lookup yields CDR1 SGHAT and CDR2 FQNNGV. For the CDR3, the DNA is TGTGCCAGCAGCTTAGTGGGACTGCTTGGCCGCGGAGAGACCCAGTACTTC. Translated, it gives CASSLVGLLGRGETQYF.

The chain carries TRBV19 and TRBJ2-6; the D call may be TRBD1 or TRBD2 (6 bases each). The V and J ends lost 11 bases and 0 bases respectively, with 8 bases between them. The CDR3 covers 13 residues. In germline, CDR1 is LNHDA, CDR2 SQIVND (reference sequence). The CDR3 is CAGGGSGANVLTF. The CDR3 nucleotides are TGTGCCGGAGGGGGCTCTGGGGCCAACGTCCTGACTTTC.

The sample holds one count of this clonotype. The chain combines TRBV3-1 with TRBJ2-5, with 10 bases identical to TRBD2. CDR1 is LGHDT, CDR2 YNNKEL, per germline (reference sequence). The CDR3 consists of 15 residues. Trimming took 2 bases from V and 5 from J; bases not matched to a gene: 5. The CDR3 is CASSQLAGEKETQYF. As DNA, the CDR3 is TGTGCCAGCAGCCAACTAGCGGGAGAAAAGGAGACCCAGTACTTC.

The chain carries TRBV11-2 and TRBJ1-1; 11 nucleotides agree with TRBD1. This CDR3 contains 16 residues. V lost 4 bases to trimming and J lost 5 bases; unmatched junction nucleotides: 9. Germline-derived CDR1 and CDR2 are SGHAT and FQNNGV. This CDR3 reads CASSYRTGGAWTEAFF. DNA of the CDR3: TGTGCCAGCAGCTACCGGACAGGGGGCGCTTGGACTGAAGCTTTCTTT.